A selection of T cell receptor beta chains follows, all from one sample in a study of neurological immune-mediated disorders. TCRdb called the 5' RACE reads again in MiXCR, with one record for every CDR3 protein. The sample has approximately 65,000 distinct CDR3 sequences; approximately 5.3% are singletons. The sample was PBMCs. The receptor source for this set is a human donor with multiple sclerosis. The donor label of this sample is uncertain. Both conserved end residues are part of each CDR3. The order of the fields is clone size, J gene, D gene, V gene, CDR3 DNA, CDR3 protein. D genes are given only for firm matches. Only part of the rows carry a size: once, few, many, or a class if the clone is expanded.

size: many; J: TRBJ2-1; D: -; V: TRBV11-2; DNA: TGTGCCAGCAGCTTAGGACGGGGGACGTCCTACAATGAGCAGTTCTTC; CDR3: CASSLGRGTSYNEQFF
size: many; J: TRBJ1-2; D: TRBD1; V: TRBV5-1; DNA: TGCGCCAGCAGCGAGGACAGGGTTAACTATGGCTACACCTTC; CDR3: CASSEDRVNYGYTF
size: many; J: TRBJ1-5; D: TRBD1; V: TRBV10-3; DNA: TGTGCCATCAGTGAGTCGCCCGGGACAGGGTTAAATCAGCCCCAGCATTTT; CDR3: CAISESPGTGLNQPQHF
size: many; J: TRBJ2-7; D: -; V: TRBV9; DNA: TGTGCCAGCAGCGGAGCCGCCCATGCGGAGCAGTACTTC; CDR3: CASSGAAHAEQYF
size: many; J: TRBJ1-3; D: TRBD1; V: TRBV7-9; DNA: TGTGCCAGCAGCACCGACAGGGGGAATGCGTTCAGGCCTGGAAACACCATATATTTT; CDR3: CASSTDRGNAFRPGNTIYF
size: many; J: TRBJ1-1; D: -; V: TRBV11-1; DNA: TGTGCCAGCAGGGGTCCCGGGAATGAAGCTTTCTTT; CDR3: CASRGPGNEAFF
size: many; J: TRBJ1-1; D: -; V: TRBV5-1; DNA: TGCGCCAGCAGCTTGGGGGACACTGAAGCTTTCTTT; CDR3: CASSLGDTEAFF
size: many; J: TRBJ1-1; D: -; V: TRBV19; DNA: TGTGCCAGTAGTAACGACCGTGAAGCTTTCTTT; CDR3: CASSNDREAFF
size: many; J: TRBJ2-5; D: -; V: TRBV5-1; DNA: TGCGCCAGCAGCCAGACAGAGACCCAGTACTTC; CDR3: CASSQTETQYF
size: many; J: TRBJ2-3; D: -; V: TRBV6-6; DNA: TGTGCCAGCAGGGATAGCACAGATACGCAGTATTTT; CDR3: CASRDSTDTQYF
size: many; J: TRBJ1-2; D: -; V: TRBV20-1; DNA: TGCAGTGCTGGCCCGGCAGGCTATGGCTACACCTTC; CDR3: CSAGPAGYGYTF
size: many; J: TRBJ2-4; D: TRBD2; V: TRBV28; DNA: TGTGCCAGCAGCCCCCTTCCGCGGGGGGGCTTTTTTGGCAAAAACATTCAGTACTTC; CDR3: CASSPLPRGGFFGKNIQYF
size: many; J: TRBJ1-1; D: -; V: TRBV27; DNA: TGTGCCAGCAGTTTATCCCCGGCAGAGGTGACGGGAGCTTTCTTT; CDR3: CASSLSPAEVTGAFF
size: many; J: TRBJ2-5; D: -; V: TRBV5-1; DNA: TGCGCCAGCGCGGGCCTTTGGGGGGAGACCCAGTACTTC; CDR3: CASAGLWGETQYF
size: -; J: TRBJ2-3; D: -; V: TRBV3-1; DNA: TGTGCCAGCAGCCAAACGGGTCGTGCAGATACGCAGTATTTT; CDR3: CASSQTGRADTQYF
size: -; J: TRBJ2-7; D: -; V: TRBV15; DNA: TGTGCCACCAGCCAGGGCTCCTACGAGCAGTACTTC; CDR3: CATSQGSYEQYF
size: many; J: TRBJ2-7; D: -; V: TRBV3-1; DNA: TGTGCCAGCGCTGGGGGGCGAACAGGCGAGCAGTACTTC; CDR3: CASAGGRTGEQYF
size: many; J: TRBJ1-2; D: -; V: TRBV5-5; DNA: TGTGCCAGCAGCTTGGAGACGGATAACTATGGCTACACCTTC; CDR3: CASSLETDNYGYTF
size: many; J: TRBJ2-3; D: TRBD2; V: TRBV7-3; DNA: TGTGCCAGCCAGATGAGCGGGGGGGGGTACGATACGCAGTATTTT; CDR3: CASQMSGGGYDTQYF
size: -; J: TRBJ2-7; D: -; V: TRBV9; DNA: TGTGCCAGCAGCGCCGGGAGAGTGAACGAGCAGTACTTC; CDR3: CASSAGRVNEQYF
size: many; J: TRBJ2-3; D: TRBD2; V: TRBV13; DNA: TGTGCCAGCAGCTTAGAGCGGGGGGCCACAGATACGCAGTATTTT; CDR3: CASSLERGATDTQYF
size: many; J: TRBJ2-2; D: -; V: TRBV4-1; DNA: TGCGCCAGCAGCCAAGTCTATGAGCCCGGGGAGCTGTTTTTT; CDR3: CASSQVYEPGELFF
size: many; J: TRBJ1-1; D: -; V: TRBV3-1; DNA: TGTGCCAGCACCCAGAGGGGAGCGGTAGGGGACACTGAAGCTTTCTTT; CDR3: CASTQRGAVGDTEAFF
size: many; J: TRBJ1-2; D: -; V: TRBV5-1; DNA: TGCGCCAGCAGCCCCGAGGGCTCCGGGGGATATGGCTACACCTTC; CDR3: CASSPEGSGGYGYTF